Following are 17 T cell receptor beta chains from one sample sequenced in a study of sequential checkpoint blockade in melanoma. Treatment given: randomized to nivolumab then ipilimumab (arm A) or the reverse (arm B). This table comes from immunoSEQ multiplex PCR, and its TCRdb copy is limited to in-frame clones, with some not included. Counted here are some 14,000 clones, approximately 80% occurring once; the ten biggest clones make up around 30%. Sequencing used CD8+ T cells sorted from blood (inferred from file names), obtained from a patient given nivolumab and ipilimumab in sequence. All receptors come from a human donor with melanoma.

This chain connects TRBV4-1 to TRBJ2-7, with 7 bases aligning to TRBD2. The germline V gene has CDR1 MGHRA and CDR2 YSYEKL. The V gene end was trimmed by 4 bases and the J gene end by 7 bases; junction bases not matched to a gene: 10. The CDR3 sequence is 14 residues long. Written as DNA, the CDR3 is TGCGCCAGCAGCCCCGAGCCGGGAGCGGGGGAGCAGTACTTC. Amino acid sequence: CASSPEPGAGEQYF.

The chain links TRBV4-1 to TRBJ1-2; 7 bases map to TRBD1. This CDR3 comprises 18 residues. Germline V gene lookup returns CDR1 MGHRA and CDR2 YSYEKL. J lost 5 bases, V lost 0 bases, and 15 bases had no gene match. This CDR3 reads CASSQDLSGGLTWYGYTF. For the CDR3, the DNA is TGCGCCAGCAGCCAAGATCTTTCAGGGGGGTTAACTTGGTATGGCTACACCTTC.

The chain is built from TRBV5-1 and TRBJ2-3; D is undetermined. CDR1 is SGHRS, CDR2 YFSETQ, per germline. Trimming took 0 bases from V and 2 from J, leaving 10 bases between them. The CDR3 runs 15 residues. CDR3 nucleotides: TGCGCCAGCAGCTTGGCTCAGGCTATCACAGATACGCAGTATTTT. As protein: CASSLAQAITDTQYF.

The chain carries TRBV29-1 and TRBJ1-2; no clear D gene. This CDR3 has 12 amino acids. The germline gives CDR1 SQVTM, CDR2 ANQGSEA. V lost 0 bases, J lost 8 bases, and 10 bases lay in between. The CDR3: CSVEDLSPGYTF. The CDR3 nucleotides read TGCAGCGTTGAAGATCTCTCCCCCGGCTACACCTTC.

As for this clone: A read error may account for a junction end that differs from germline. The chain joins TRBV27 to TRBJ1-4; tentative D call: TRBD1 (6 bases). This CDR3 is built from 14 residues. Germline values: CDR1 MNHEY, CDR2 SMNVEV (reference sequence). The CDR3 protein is CASSFAGQSEELFF. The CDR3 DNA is TGTGCCAGCAGTTTCGCAGGACAGAGTGAAGAACTGTTTTTT.

The CDR3 reads CASSLDWDRGPSSYEQYF. CDR3 bases: TGCGCCAGCAGCTTGGATTGGGACAGGGGCCCCAGCTCCTACGAGCAGTACTTC. V is TRBV5-1 and J is TRBJ2-7, with 10 bases that match TRBD1. The V and J ends lost 0 bases and 0 bases, in that order; junction bases with no gene match: 9. The CDR3 length is 18 residues. Per the germline V gene, CDR1 is SGHRS and CDR2 is YFSETQ.

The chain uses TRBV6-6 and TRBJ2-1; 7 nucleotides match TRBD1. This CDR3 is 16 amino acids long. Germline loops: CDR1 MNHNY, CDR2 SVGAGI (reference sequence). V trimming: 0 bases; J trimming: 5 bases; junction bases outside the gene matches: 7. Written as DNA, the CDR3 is TGTGCCAGCAGTTACTCACCGGGACAGAACAACAATGAGCAGTTCTTC. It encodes CASSYSPGQNNNEQFF.

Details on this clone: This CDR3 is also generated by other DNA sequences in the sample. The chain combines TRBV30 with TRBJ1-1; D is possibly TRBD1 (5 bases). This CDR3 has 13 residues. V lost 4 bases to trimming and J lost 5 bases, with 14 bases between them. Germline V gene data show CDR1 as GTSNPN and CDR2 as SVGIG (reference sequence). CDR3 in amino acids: CAWNGAGYTEAFF. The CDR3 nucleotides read TGTGCCTGGAATGGGGCGGGGTATACTGAAGCTTTCTTT.

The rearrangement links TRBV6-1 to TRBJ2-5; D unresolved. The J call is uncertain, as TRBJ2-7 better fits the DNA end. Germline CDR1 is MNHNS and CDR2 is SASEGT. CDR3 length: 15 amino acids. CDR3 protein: CASSGVTGPLYEQYF. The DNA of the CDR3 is TGTGCCAGCAGTGGTGTCACTGGGCCTCTCTACGAGCAGTACTTC.

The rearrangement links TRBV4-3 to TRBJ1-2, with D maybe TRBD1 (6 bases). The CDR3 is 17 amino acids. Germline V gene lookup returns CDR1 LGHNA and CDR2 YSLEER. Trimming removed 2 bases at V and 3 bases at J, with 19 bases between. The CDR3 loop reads CASSQREQTGTYYGYTF. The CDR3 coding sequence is TGCGCCAGCAGCCAACGTGAGCAAACAGGGACCTACTATGGCTACACCTTC.

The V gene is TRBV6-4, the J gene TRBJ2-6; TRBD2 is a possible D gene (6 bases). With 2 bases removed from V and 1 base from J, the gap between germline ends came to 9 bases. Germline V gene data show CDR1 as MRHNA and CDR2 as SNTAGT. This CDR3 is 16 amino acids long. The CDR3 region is CASSDRGTSGANVLTF. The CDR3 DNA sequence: TGTGCCAGCAGTGACAGAGGGACTTCTGGGGCCAACGTCCTGACTTTC.

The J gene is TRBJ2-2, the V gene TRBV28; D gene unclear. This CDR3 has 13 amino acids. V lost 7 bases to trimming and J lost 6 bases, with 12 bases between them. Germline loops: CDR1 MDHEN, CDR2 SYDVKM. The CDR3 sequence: CASNPNSAGELFF. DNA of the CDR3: TGTGCCAGCAACCCAAACTCCGCCGGGGAGCTGTTTTTT.

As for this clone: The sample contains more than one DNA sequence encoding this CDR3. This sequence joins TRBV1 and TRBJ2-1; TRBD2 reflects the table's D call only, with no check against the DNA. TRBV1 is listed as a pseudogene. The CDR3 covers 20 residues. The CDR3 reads CTSNVVGSPSGGLSYNDQFF. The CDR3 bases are TGCACCAGCAATGTGGTGGGCTCGCCTAGCGGGGGACTATCCTACAATGATCAGTTCTTC.

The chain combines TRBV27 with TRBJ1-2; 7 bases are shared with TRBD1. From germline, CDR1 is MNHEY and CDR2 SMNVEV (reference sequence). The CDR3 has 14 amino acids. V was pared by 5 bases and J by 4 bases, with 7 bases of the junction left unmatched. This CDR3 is CASSPSGQPYGYTF. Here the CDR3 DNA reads TGTGCCAGCAGTCCCTCGGGACAGCCCTATGGCTACACCTTC.

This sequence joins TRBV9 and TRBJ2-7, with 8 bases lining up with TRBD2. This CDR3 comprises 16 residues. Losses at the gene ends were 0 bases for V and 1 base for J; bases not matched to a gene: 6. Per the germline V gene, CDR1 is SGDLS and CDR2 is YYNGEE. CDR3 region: CASSVGGSGMSYEQYF. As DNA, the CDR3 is TGTGCCAGCAGCGTAGGGGGTAGCGGGATGTCCTACGAGCAGTACTTC.

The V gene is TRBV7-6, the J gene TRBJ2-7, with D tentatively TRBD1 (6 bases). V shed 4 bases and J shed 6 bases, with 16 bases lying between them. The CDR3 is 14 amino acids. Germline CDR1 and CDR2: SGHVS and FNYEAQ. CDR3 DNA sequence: TGTGCCAGCAGCTACCTGGGGGCCGCCTCCGAGCAGTACTTC. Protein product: CASSYLGAASEQYF.

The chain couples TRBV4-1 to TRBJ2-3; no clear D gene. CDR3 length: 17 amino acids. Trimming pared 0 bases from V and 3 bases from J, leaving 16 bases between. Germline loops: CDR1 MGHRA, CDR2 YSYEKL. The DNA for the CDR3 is TGCGCCAGCAGCCAAGATTTGGATTCCCGGGTAACAGATACGCAGTATTTT. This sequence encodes CASSQDLDSRVTDTQYF.